The T cell receptor beta chain under discussion was sequenced for a study of T cell responses to AZD1222 COVID-19 vaccine. Note on this clone: Its target is unknown.

The V and J ends lost 4 bases and 6 bases respectively, with 10 bases between them. CDR3 length equals 13 residues. Germline V lookup: CDR1 ENHRY, CDR2 SYGVKD. Study-level points and caveats: Among those given AZD1222, only six were seropositive at baseline. Clonal diversity may have been underestimated, and the donors were mostly white British, with more females than males.

Profiling relied on immunoSEQ multiplex PCR, and the TCRdb table lists in-frame clones only, not all of them. The sample consists of fewer than 50,000 clones, 80% of them appearing once. The sequence was collected from an adult who received the MenACWY meningococcal vaccine as a control. The source material was peripheral blood, sampled 28 days after the second dose of the MenACWY control vaccine. The genes are TRBV10-3 and TRBJ1-5; D is unclear. CDR3 amino acids: CAISVGGSQPQHF. The CDR3 DNA sequence: TGTGCCATCAGTGTAGGAGGGAGTCAGCCCCAGCATTTT.